This entry lists 31 T cell receptor beta chains sequenced from one sample in a study of regulatory T cells in long-lasting Graves disease. Arm-PCR of CDR3 regions and iRepertoire HTBI primers were the basis on which TCR beta libraries were built. TCRdb itself ran the multiplex PCR reads through MiXCR, one entry per CDR3 protein. This table holds 400,000 to 500,000 distinct CDR3 sequences, roughly 20% found once. Time point meaning: persistent/refractory GD, antithyroid drugs over 5 years with positive TRAb. RNA extracted from PBMCs served as the sequencing template. Material: peripheral blood mononuclear cells (PBMCs), obtained when the disease was refractory, from a patient treated with antithyroid drugs. These receptors all stem from a female donor with Graves disease.

This clonotype was seen at least ten times. The CDR3: CASSQSVNTEAFF. The CDR3 DNA is TGTGCCAGCAGCCAATCAGTGAACACTGAAGCTTTCTTT. This sequence joins TRBV3-1 and TRBJ1-1, with D uncertain. Per germline, CDR1 LGHDT and CDR2 YNNKEL (reference sequence). CDR3 length: 13 residues. Deletions cut 2 bases from V and 0 bases from J, with 4 bases between.

CDR3 in amino acids: CASSLVSSTDTQYF. The CDR3 DNA follows: TGTGCCAGCAGCTTAGTTTCCTCCACAGATACGCAGTATTTT. The rearrangement links TRBV11-2 to TRBJ2-3; D gene unclear. Germline assignment: CDR1 SGHAT and CDR2 FQNNGV. V was pared by 1 base and J by 2 bases, with 7 bases between. CDR3 length: 14 residues.

This clonotype appeared many times. The V call is TRBV20-1, the J call TRBJ2-7; TRBD2 agrees at 7 bases. This CDR3 spans 15 amino acids. Germline CDR1 reads DFQATT; CDR2 reads SNEGSKA (reference sequence). The V and J ends lost 3 bases and 5 bases, in that order; junction bases with no gene match: 13. The CDR3 here is CSARWRESVENEQYF. The DNA for the CDR3 is TGCAGTGCTAGGTGGCGGGAGAGCGTCGAAAACGAGCAGTACTTC.

This clonotype was observed at least ten times. This chain uses TRBV28 with TRBJ1-6; weak D call: TRBD1 (5 bases). The germline V and J ends were trimmed by 3 bases and 10 bases, with 19 bases remaining between them. This CDR3 has 16 residues. CDR1 MDHEN and CDR2 SYDVKM come from the germline V gene. The CDR3 protein is CASSLGPKVSGSPLHF. As DNA, the CDR3 is TGTGCCAGCAGTTTGGGGCCCAAGGTCTCGGGATCACCCCTCCACTTT.

Notes on this clonotype: A much larger clone lies one base from this, so it may be a read error. The gene calls are TRBV28 and TRBJ2-5; 14 bases are a match to TRBD2. The CDR3 covers 15 residues. J was trimmed by 10 bases and V by 6 bases; bases with no gene match: 10. CDR1 and CDR2 from the germline V gene are MDHEN and SYDVKM. CDR3 loop: CASSPGLAGEWIQYF. DNA of the CDR3: TGTGCCAGCAGCCCGGGACTAGCGGGAGAGTGGATCCAGTACTTC.

This clonotype was observed many times. The rearrangement links TRBV18 to TRBJ2-5; D not certain. The V gene's germline CDR1 is KGHSH and CDR2 LQKENI. V lost 0 bases and J lost 4, with 15 bases in between. There are 16 residues in the CDR3. Written as DNA, the CDR3 is TGTGCCAGCTCACCACCGAGGTCCACTCCCGCAGAGACCCAGTACTTC. Encoded protein: CASSPPRSTPAETQYF.

V gene TRBV20-1 combines with J gene TRBJ1-4; possibly TRBD1 for D (5 bases). Germline-derived CDR1 and CDR2 are DFQATT and SNEGSKA (reference sequence). V gave up 4 bases and J gave up 0 bases, with 12 bases separating them. The CDR3 totals 15 residues. The CDR3: CSATTRGTTNEKLFF. CDR3 bases: TGCAGTGCTACTACCCGGGGGACAACTAATGAAAAACTGTTTTTT.

This clonotype was picked up many times. This sequence joins TRBV11-2 and TRBJ2-5; D perhaps matches TRBD1 (5 bases). This CDR3 has 15 residues. Trimming shortened V by 5 bases and J by 5 bases, and 18 bases separated the two germline ends. Per germline, CDR1 SGHAT and CDR2 FQNNGV. This CDR3 reads CASSTGQGEIETQYF. In DNA, the CDR3 is TGTGCCAGCAGCACCGGCCAGGGCGAGATCGAGACCCAGTACTTC.

This clonotype was counted at least ten times. The genes are TRBV2 and TRBJ1-1; weak D call: TRBD1 (5 bases). The germline gives CDR1 SNHLY, CDR2 FYNNEI. V gave up 6 bases and J gave up 1 base, with 9 bases separating them. The CDR3 extends over 13 amino acids. As DNA, the CDR3 is TGTGCCAGCAGCGAGGACAAGAACACTGAAGCTTTCTTT. This sequence encodes CASSEDKNTEAFF.

The CDR3 nucleotides read TGTGCCAGCAGTTTGAGGCAGGGAAGAGAGACCCAGTACTTC. It translates to CASSLRQGRETQYF. The rearrangement uses TRBV5-8 and TRBJ2-5; TRBD1 might be the D (5 bases). Looked up from germline, CDR1 is SGHTS and CDR2 is YDEGEE. This CDR3 is built from 14 residues. Trimming took 5 bases from V and 4 from J, leaving 15 bases between them. Full variable domain (remainder filled in from reference TRBV5-8 and TRBJ2-5): EAGVTQSPTHLIKTRGQQATLRCSPISGHTSVYWYQQALGLGLQFLLWYDEGEERNRGNFPPRFSGRQFPNYSSELNVNALELEDSALYLCASSLRQGRETQYFGPGTRLLVL.

This clonotype was seen a handful of times. V and J are TRBV5-1 and TRBJ2-7; 8 bases map to TRBD1. In germline, CDR1 is SGHRS, CDR2 YFSETQ. The V segment lost 5 bases and the J segment 7 bases; nucleotides outside the gene matches: 11. The CDR3 runs 14 residues. The CDR3 spells CASRWAGGSGEQYF. The CDR3 nucleotides read TGCGCCAGCAGATGGGCAGGGGGCTCTGGGGAGCAGTACTTC.

This clonotype was recorded many times. This chain uses TRBV6-2 or TRBV6-3 with TRBJ2-7, with D unclear. Between the trimmed V and J ends, which lost 2 bases and 4 bases, there was a span of 9 bases. The CDR3 length is 13 residues. Germline CDR1 MNHEY, CDR2 SVGEGT. DNA of the CDR3: TGTGCCAGCAGTTACCTCGACCAGTACGAGCAGTACTTC. This codes for CASSYLDQYEQYF.

This clonotype was recorded a few times. V and J are TRBV6-2 or TRBV6-3 and TRBJ1-5, with D possibly TRBD1 on 5 matching bases. Germline V gene sequence: CDR1 MNHEY, CDR2 SVGEGT. V shed 6 bases and J shed 3 bases, with 18 bases lying between them. The length of the CDR3 is 16 residues. CDR3 protein: CASSPAGDLPNQPQHF. DNA for the CDR3: TGTGCCAGCAGCCCCGCGGGGGACCTCCCCAATCAGCCCCAGCATTTT.

This clonotype showed up just once. This may arise from a read error, as a much more abundant clone is one base away. The rearrangement joins TRBV27 to TRBJ2-5; 9 nucleotides line up with TRBD1. CDR3 length: 17 amino acids. V shed 7 bases, J shed 3 bases, and the junction held 15 bases outside the gene matches. Germline-derived CDR1 and CDR2 are MNHEY and SMNVEV (reference sequence). CDR3 DNA sequence: TGTGCCAGCAATACCCGGGGATCGACAGGGGGGAAAGAGACCCAGTACTTC. This encodes CASNTRGSTGGKETQYF.

This clonotype was picked up many times. This chain connects TRBV12-3 or TRBV12-4 to TRBJ2-3, with D unresolved. CDR3 size: 12 residues. V was clipped by 5 bases and J by 8 bases, with 11 bases between them. This CDR3 is CASSPLRVTQYF. The DNA of the CDR3 is TGTGCCAGCAGTCCTCTTAGAGTTACGCAGTATTTT.

Ten or more counts support this clonotype. As DNA, the CDR3 is TGTGCCTGGAGTGGGGGACCCGCAGCGAGGGAGCAGTACTTC. This translates into CAWSGGPAAREQYF. The chain uses TRBV30 and TRBJ2-7; D might be TRBD1 or TRBD2, each matching 5 bases. V was pared by 1 base and J by 7 bases, with 17 bases between. Germline lookup yields CDR1 GTSNPN and CDR2 SVGIG (reference sequence). There are 14 residues in the CDR3.

The chain links TRBV4-2 to TRBJ1-2; a possible D gene is TRBD1 (6 bases). This CDR3 is built from 14 residues. Trimming cost V 4 bases and J 6 bases, with 15 bases left between them. Germline loops: CDR1 LGHNA, CDR2 YNFKEQ. The CDR3 region is CASSPGSGVNGYTF. CDR3 nucleotides: TGTGCCAGCAGCCCGGGATCAGGGGTAAATGGCTACACCTTC.

This clonotype showed up just a few times. The CDR3 protein is CSVRTGVYFYEQYF. The CDR3 nucleotides are TGCAGCGTTAGAACAGGGGTCTATTTCTACGAGCAGTACTTC. The chain recombines TRBV29-1 with TRBJ2-7; 7 bases are shared with TRBD1. Germline assignment: CDR1 SQVTM and CDR2 ANQGSEA. The CDR3 is 14 amino acids. V dropped 5 bases and J dropped 3; count of bases not matched to a gene: 10.

The table lists this clonotype with many counts. V and J are TRBV7-8 and TRBJ1-5; 7 bases map to TRBD1. The CDR3 has 15 residues. The germline V gene has CDR1 SGHVS and CDR2 FQNEAQ. V lost 2 bases and J lost 7; bases outside the gene matches: 8. The CDR3 DNA follows: TGTGCCAGCAGCTTATCAGGGGGGCTAGGGCAGCCCCAGCATTTT. As protein: CASSLSGGLGQPQHF.

In this sample, this clonotype turned up a few times. This CDR3 is CASRRDRLSTDTQYF. CDR3 DNA sequence: TGTGCCAGCAGGCGGGACAGGCTGAGCACAGATACGCAGTATTTT. The chain carries TRBV28 and TRBJ2-3; 8 bases map to TRBD1. This CDR3 spans 15 amino acids. Germline V gene sequence: CDR1 MDHEN, CDR2 SYDVKM. The trim removed 6 bases at V and 0 bases at J, leaving 5 bases unmatched.

This clonotype was counted at least ten times. The chain recombines TRBV6-1 with TRBJ2-7; D possibly corresponds to TRBD1 (5 bases). CDR1 and CDR2 (germline): MNHNS, SASEGT. This CDR3 comprises 13 residues. Trimming removed 4 bases from V and 3 bases from J, with 10 bases in between. CDR3 region: CASSGTGFYEQYF. The CDR3 DNA is TGTGCCAGCAGTGGTACAGGATTCTACGAGCAGTACTTC.

The table lists this clonotype with many counts. The chain uses TRBV24-1 and TRBJ2-7; D remains ambiguous. CDR1 and CDR2 from the germline V gene are KGHDR and SFDVKD. V lost 3 bases and J 2 bases, leaving 1 base between the germline ends. The CDR3 contains 11 residues. CDR3 region: CATSDAYEQYF. The CDR3 DNA sequence: TGTGCCACCAGTGATGCCTACGAGCAGTACTTC.

Regarding this clonotype: A read error may produce the germline difference seen at one junction end. The chain uses TRBV5-1 and TRBJ2-7; D is undetermined. Germline values: CDR1 SGHRS, CDR2 YFSETQ. The CDR3 has 14 residues. The CDR3 bases are TGCGCCAGCCGCCTGAGGATCAACTCCTACGAGCAATACTTC. This gives the protein CASRLRINSYEQYF.

This sequence joins TRBV14 and TRBJ2-2, with a weak D call TRBD2 (6 bases). The germline V gene encodes CDR1 SGHDN and CDR2 FVKESK. V lost 4 bases and J 6 bases, leaving 15 bases between the germline ends. The CDR3 length is 15 residues. Here the CDR3 reads CASSRWTEGAGELFF. The CDR3 region has the DNA TGTGCCAGCAGCCGCTGGACGGAGGGCGCCGGGGAGCTGTTTTTT.

J is TRBJ1-2 and V is TRBV12-3 or TRBV12-4, with D hard to call. The CDR3 covers 14 residues. V was shortened by 4 bases and J by 4 bases, with 13 bases between the two germline ends. The DNA for the CDR3 is TGTGCCAGCAGTTCTTTCGCCGGAACCTATGGCTACACCTTC. It is translated as CASSSFAGTYGYTF.

This clonotype has ten or more counts. The chain is built from TRBV6-1 and TRBJ1-2; a possible D gene is TRBD1 (5 bases). CDR1 MNHNS and CDR2 SASEGT come from the germline V gene. V gave up 4 bases and J gave up 4 bases, with 10 bases separating them. The CDR3 runs to 13 residues. CDR3 residues: CASSGTTSYGYTF. CDR3 DNA sequence: TGTGCCAGCAGTGGGACAACTAGCTATGGCTACACCTTC.

Ten or more counts support this clonotype. The chain couples TRBV30 to TRBJ1-5, with D possibly being TRBD1 (5 bases). V lost 5 bases, J lost 6 bases, and 11 bases lay in between. CDR1 is GTSNPN and CDR2 is SVGIG in the germline V gene (reference sequence). CDR3 size: 12 residues. Written as DNA, the CDR3 is TGTGCCTGGGGTGGGGGAGCTCAGCCCCAGCATTTT. It specifies CAWGGGAQPQHF. The complete variable domain, with remaining parts taken from reference TRBV30 and TRBJ1-5, reads SQTIHQWPATLVQPVGSPLSLECTVEGTSNPNLYWYRQAAGRGLQLLFYSVGIGQISSEVPQNLSASRPQDRQFILSSKKLLLSDSGFYLCAWGGGAQPQHFGDGTRLSIL.

With respect to this clonotype: This clone may be a read error of a much larger clone one base away. The chain recombines TRBV7-9 with TRBJ1-1; D remains unclear. The CDR3 extends over 12 amino acids. CDR1 SEHNR and CDR2 FQNEAQ come from the germline V gene (reference sequence). CDR3 DNA: TGTGCCGGCAGCTCCTTGAACACTGAAGCTTTCTTT. Translating it yields CAGSSLNTEAFF.

This clonotype was seen a few times. The chain is built from TRBV5-6 and TRBJ1-4; the D is unclear. V was clipped by 1 base and J by 5 bases, with 9 bases between them. CDR1 SGHDT and CDR2 YYEEEE come from the germline V gene. The CDR3 is 14 amino acids. Here the CDR3 DNA reads TGTGCCAGCAGCTTGTTGGCAGAGAATGAAAAACTGTTTTTT. This gives the protein CASSLLAENEKLFF.

This clonotype was seen only a few times. The chain combines TRBV20-1 with TRBJ1-1; 10 bases agree with TRBD1. The germline CDR1 and CDR2 sequences are DFQATT and SNEGSKA (reference sequence). J lost 0 bases, V lost 5 bases, and 6 bases had no gene match. The CDR3 is 15 residues long. The CDR3 reads CSAAGTGALNTEAFF. The DNA of the CDR3 is TGCAGTGCTGCCGGGACAGGGGCCTTGAACACTGAAGCTTTCTTT.

This chain connects TRBV7-2 to TRBJ2-6, with D unclear. The ends were cut back, 0 bases at V and 3 bases at J, with 18 bases in the middle. CDR3 length equals 19 residues. The germline V gene has CDR1 SGHTA and CDR2 FQGNSA. CDR3 sequence (DNA): TGTGCCAGCAGCTTAGCGCTCCCTGGAACCAGAAGTGGGGCCAACGTCCTGACTTTC. Amino acid sequence: CASSLALPGTRSGANVLTF.